Here is one TCR beta chain with its context. These data belong to a study of blood T cell repertoires in COVID-19. About the study: Some COVID-19 samples were acute and others convalescent; all came from the United States, Italy and Spain. The analysed material was cDNA or gDNA that came from T cells, B-cell-depleted T cells, or PBMCs.

As originally analysed: The assay estimated nucleated cells by amplifying reference gene primers. TCRdb's copy holds only in-frame clones and misses some; the assay was immunoSEQ multiplex PCR. The V and J calls and clone size were taken over from that table, and D and trimming were inferred from the DNA. The sample contains under 95,000 clones, roughly 85% of which appear only once. The length of the CDR3 is 13 residues. Germline CDR1 is LNHDA and CDR2 is SQIVND (reference sequence). With V trimmed by 5 bases and J by 6 bases, 5 bases remained unmatched. The sample was peripheral blood. This sequence joins TRBV19 and TRBJ2-7; 9 positions agree with TRBD1. This clonotype was obtained from a human donor in a cohort sampled during active COVID-19. CDR3 loop: CASSRQGGVEQYF. The CDR3 DNA follows: TGTGCCAGTAGTCGACAGGGGGGTGTCGAGCAGTACTTC.